This T cell receptor beta chain was identified in a study of T cell changes during pregnancy in multiple sclerosis. Germline assignment: CDR1 SQVTM and CDR2 ANQGSEA. The CDR3 runs to 12 residues. Between the trimmed V and J ends, which lost 4 bases and 4 bases, there was a span of 7 bases. The sample holds many counts of this clone. Sequenced by immunoSEQ multiplex PCR; TCRdb stores in-frame clones only, minus some. The data hold 60,000 to 75,000 clones, with roughly nine tenths observed a single time. The chain links TRBV29-1 to TRBJ1-4, with D perhaps TRBD1 (5 bases). This receptor was identified in a female donor in good health, enrolled as a control in a pregnancy study. The sequencing here drew on peripheral blood, taken in the second trimester of pregnancy. CDR3 protein: CSVGGDNEKLFF. DNA for the CDR3: TGCAGCGTTGGGGGGGATAATGAAAAACTGTTTTTT.